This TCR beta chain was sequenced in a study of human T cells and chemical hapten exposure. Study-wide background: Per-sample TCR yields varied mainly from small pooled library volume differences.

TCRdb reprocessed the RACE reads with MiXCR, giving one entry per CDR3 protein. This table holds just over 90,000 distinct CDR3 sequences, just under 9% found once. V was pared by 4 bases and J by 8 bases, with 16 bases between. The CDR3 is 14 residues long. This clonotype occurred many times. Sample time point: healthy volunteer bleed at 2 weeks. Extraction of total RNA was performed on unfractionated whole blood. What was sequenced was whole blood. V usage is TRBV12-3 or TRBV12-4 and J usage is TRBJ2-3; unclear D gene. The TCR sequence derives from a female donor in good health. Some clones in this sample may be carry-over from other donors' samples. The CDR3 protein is CASSWVGQRTTQYF. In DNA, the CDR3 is TGTGCCAGCAGTTGGGTCGGCCAAAGGACTACGCAGTATTTT.